These 21 T cell receptor beta chains originate from one sample sequenced in a study of T cell responses to AZD1222 COVID-19 vaccine. The repertoire was sequenced with immunoSEQ multiplex PCR; TCRdb's copy has only in-frame clones and lacks some. The sample comprises about 150,000 clones, 90% of which are singletons, and about 1.6% rests with the top ten. The material was peripheral blood, obtained 28 days after the second AZD1222 dose. All receptors derive from an adult who received the AZD1222 COVID-19 vaccine.

The chain uses TRBV3-1 (or the pseudogene TRBV3-2) and TRBJ2-1, with a possible D match to TRBD1 (6 bases). V lost 0 bases and J 0 bases, leaving 9 bases between the germline ends. CDR1 and CDR2 (germline): LGHDT, YNNKEL (reference sequence). This CDR3 comprises 16 residues. The CDR3 bases are TGTGCCAGCAGCCAAGAACAGGGAAGCTCCTACAATGAGCAGTTCTTC. Translation: CASSQEQGSSYNEQFF.

The V gene is TRBV2, the J gene TRBJ2-7; D is ambiguous. Trimming pared 1 base from V and 5 bases from J, leaving 3 bases between. The CDR3 is made up of 11 amino acids. Looked up from germline, CDR1 is SNHLY and CDR2 is FYNNEI. The CDR3 DNA sequence: TGTGCCAGCAGTGAAGAAGACGAGCAGTACTTC. Its protein is CASSEEDEQYF.

This chain uses TRBV19 with TRBJ1-4; D not resolved. Trimming left V 9 bases short and J 8 bases short, with 16 bases between. Germline values: CDR1 LNHDA, CDR2 SQIVND (reference sequence). The CDR3 runs 13 residues. CDR3 bases: TGTGCCAGCAGCTCCCAGGTGGAGGAAAAACTGTTTTTT. Translated: CASSSQVEEKLFF.

The J gene is TRBJ1-2, the V gene TRBV27; D ambiguous. The CDR3 sequence is 14 residues long. CDR1 MNHEY and CDR2 SMNVEV come from the germline V gene (reference sequence). Trimming took off 0 bases at V and 7 bases at J, with 12 bases between the two ends. The CDR3, as DNA: TGTGCCAGCAGTTTATCGGGCATCAAGGGTGGCTACACCTTC. It specifies CASSLSGIKGGYTF.

The rearrangement links TRBV3-1 (or the pseudogene TRBV3-2) to TRBJ2-2, with 14 positions matching TRBD2. Trimming at V came to 8 bases and at J to 5 bases, leaving 7 bases not matched to a gene. CDR1 is LGHDT, CDR2 YNNKEL, per germline (reference sequence). This CDR3 has 16 residues. In nucleotides, the CDR3 is TGTGCCAGCGGACTAGCGGGAGGTTTCGGGACCGGGGAGCTGTTTTTT. Amino acids: CASGLAGGFGTGELFF.

The chain carries TRBV24-1 and TRBJ2-2, with a tentative D call TRBD1 (6 bases). Germline V lookup: CDR1 KGHDR, CDR2 SFDVKD. V was trimmed by 4 bases and J by 1 base, leaving 15 bases between them. The CDR3 loop spans 17 amino acids. CDR3 nucleotide sequence: TGTGCCACCAGTGACCCAACGGGACACGGGAACACCGGGGAGCTGTTTTTT. The encoded protein is CATSDPTGHGNTGELFF.

In its sample, this clone was seen once. The V and J genes are TRBV5-1 and TRBJ1-1, with D maybe TRBD1 (5 bases). V lost 4 bases to trimming and J lost 4 bases, with 17 bases between them. There are 15 residues in the CDR3. Germline CDR1 reads SGHRS; CDR2 reads YFSETQ. The CDR3 DNA is TGCGCCAGCAGCCTAACTCAGGGCATGGGCACTGAAGCTTTCTTT. As protein: CASSLTQGMGTEAFF.

The chain couples TRBV6-5 to TRBJ2-1, with D possibly TRBD2 on 7 matching bases. The CDR3 contains 15 residues. The V and J ends lost 4 bases and 4 bases respectively, with 14 bases between them. Germline assignment: CDR1 MNHEY and CDR2 SVGAGI. For the CDR3, the DNA is TGTGCCAGCAGTTTTGGGGGGGCAGGGTACAATGAGCAGTTCTTC. It yields the protein CASSFGGAGYNEQFF.

The gene calls are TRBV6-5 and TRBJ1-2; a possible D gene is TRBD1 (6 bases). This CDR3 comprises 15 residues. In germline, CDR1 is MNHEY, CDR2 SVGAGI. V dropped 2 bases and J dropped 5 bases, with 15 bases sitting between them. CDR3 sequence (DNA): TGTGCCAGCAGTTACACCGGTAGGGGGGCGTATGGCTACACCTTC. As protein: CASSYTGRGAYGYTF.

The chain recombines TRBV6-4 with TRBJ1-1; D perhaps matches TRBD1 (5 bases). In germline, CDR1 is MRHNA, CDR2 SNTAGT. The CDR3 is made up of 13 amino acids. Trimming removed 6 bases at V and 3 bases at J, with 11 bases between. CDR3 nucleotide sequence: TGTGCCAGCAGCGCAGGGAGAGACACTGAAGCTTTCTTT. Residues: CASSAGRDTEAFF.

The CDR3 is CASSLLAGGPDEQYF. The CDR3 DNA reads as TGTGCCAGCTCACTCTTAGCGGGAGGGCCCGACGAGCAGTACTTC. The chain uses TRBV18 and TRBJ2-7; 11 bases are a match to TRBD2. This CDR3 comprises 15 residues. Per the germline V gene, CDR1 is KGHSH and CDR2 is LQKENI. Germline trimming cut 4 bases from V and 5 bases from J; bases unmatched to any gene: 7.

This chain links TRBV28 with TRBJ2-7, with 7 nucleotides matching TRBD1. In germline, CDR1 is MDHEN, CDR2 SYDVKM. After removal of 2 bases from V and 3 bases from J, the junction contained 10 bases not matched to a gene. The CDR3 totals 16 residues. The CDR3 region is CASSLGGEQGRYEQYF. The CDR3 nucleotides are TGTGCCAGCAGTTTAGGGGGAGAACAGGGGCGCTACGAGCAGTACTTC.

This sequence joins TRBV28 and TRBJ2-2, with D unclear. Germline V lookup: CDR1 MDHEN, CDR2 SYDVKM. V gave up 2 bases and J gave up 4 bases, with 11 bases separating them. This CDR3 has 15 amino acids. CDR3 sequence (DNA): TGTGCCAGCAGTTTAGTGAGCCCTGGCACCGGGGAGCTGTTTTTT. This codes for CASSLVSPGTGELFF. Variable domain in full (rest from reference TRBV28 and TRBJ2-2): DVKVTQSSRYLVKRTGEKVFLECVQDMDHENMFWYRQDPGLGLRLIYFSYDVKMKEKGDIPEGYSVSREKKERFSLILESASTNQTSMYLCASSLVSPGTGELFFGEGSRLTVL.

This rearrangement joins TRBV6-6 to TRBJ2-7, with 8 bases matching TRBD2. There are 17 residues in the CDR3. Germline loops: CDR1 MNHNY, CDR2 SVGAGI (reference sequence). J lost 4 bases, V lost 6 bases, and 17 bases had no gene match. The CDR3 reads CASSPRLASGGAYEQYF. The CDR3 nucleotides are TGTGCCAGCAGCCCCCGTCTGGCGAGCGGGGGTGCGTACGAGCAGTACTTC.

This clone appeared a single time. The chain uses TRBV6-5 and TRBJ1-1, with D unclear. The CDR3 covers 15 residues. Trimming pared 0 bases from V and 2 bases from J, leaving 10 bases between. CDR1 is MNHEY and CDR2 is SVGAGI in the germline V gene. CDR3 in DNA: TGTGCCAGCAGTTACTCCGGACGGCTAAACACTGAAGCTTTCTTT. It codes for CASSYSGRLNTEAFF.

V gene TRBV27 combines with J gene TRBJ1-4; D uncertain. This CDR3 spans 14 amino acids. Germline CDR1 and CDR2: MNHEY and SMNVEV (reference sequence). Trimming removed 6 bases from V and 4 bases from J, with 12 bases in between. The CDR3 protein is CASREGLSNEKLFF. CDR3 nucleotides: TGTGCCAGCAGAGAAGGTCTTAGTAATGAAAAACTGTTTTTT.

V is TRBV27 and J is TRBJ1-6, with unresolved D. The germline V gene has CDR1 MNHEY and CDR2 SMNVEV (reference sequence). This CDR3 is built from 17 residues. V gave up 0 bases and J gave up 8 bases, with 17 bases separating them. The CDR3 region has the DNA TGTGCCAGCAGTTTATCGATTAGCAGAGCCTCGTATTCACCCCTCCACTTT. Its translation: CASSLSISRASYSPLHF.

The chain has TRBV5-1 and TRBJ2-1; tentatively, D is TRBD2 (6 bases). Trimming took off 0 bases at V and 5 bases at J, with 12 bases between the two ends. This CDR3 comprises 15 residues. Germline V gene data show CDR1 as SGHRS and CDR2 as YFSETQ. Here the CDR3 reads CASSLGDLPNNEQFF. The CDR3 bases are TGCGCCAGCAGCTTGGGGGACTTACCTAACAATGAGCAGTTCTTC.

This chain joins TRBV7-2 and TRBJ2-7; 8 nucleotides line up with TRBD1. Germline V CDR1 and CDR2: SGHTA, FQGNSA. The V segment lost 5 bases and the J segment 3 bases; nucleotides outside the gene matches: 6. This CDR3 comprises 14 residues. The CDR3 loop reads CASSPRTGYYEQYF. For the CDR3, the DNA is TGTGCCAGCAGCCCGAGGACAGGGTACTACGAGCAGTACTTC.

This chain's CDR3 is CASSQRGSYNSPLHF. The CDR3 DNA sequence: TGTGCCAGCAGCCAACGGGGCTCCTATAATTCACCCCTCCACTTT. The chain uses TRBV3-1 (or the pseudogene TRBV3-2) and TRBJ1-6; no clear D. Germline lookup yields CDR1 LGHDT and CDR2 YNNKEL (reference sequence). V lost 2 bases, J lost 0 bases, and 5 bases lay in between. The CDR3 covers 15 residues.

The CDR3 sequence: CASSPGQGARGANVLTF. CDR3 bases: TGTGCCAGCTCACCAGGACAGGGGGCGAGAGGGGCCAACGTCCTGACTTTC. The chain joins TRBV18 to TRBJ2-6; TRBD1 aligns across 11 bases. The CDR3 covers 17 residues. Germline CDR1 and CDR2: KGHSH and LQKENI. V trimming: 2 bases; J trimming: 4 bases; junction bases outside the gene matches: 4.